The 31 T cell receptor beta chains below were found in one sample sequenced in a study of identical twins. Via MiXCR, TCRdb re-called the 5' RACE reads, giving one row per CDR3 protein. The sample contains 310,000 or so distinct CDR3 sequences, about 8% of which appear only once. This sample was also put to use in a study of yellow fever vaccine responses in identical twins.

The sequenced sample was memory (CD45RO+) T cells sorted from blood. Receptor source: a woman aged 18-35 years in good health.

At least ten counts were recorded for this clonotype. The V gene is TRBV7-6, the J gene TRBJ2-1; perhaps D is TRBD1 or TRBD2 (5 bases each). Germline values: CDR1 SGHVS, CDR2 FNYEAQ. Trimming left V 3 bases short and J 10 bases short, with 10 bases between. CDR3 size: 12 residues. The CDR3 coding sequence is TGTGCCAGCAGCTTGGGACGAGAAGAGCAGTTCTTC. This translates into CASSLGREEQFF.

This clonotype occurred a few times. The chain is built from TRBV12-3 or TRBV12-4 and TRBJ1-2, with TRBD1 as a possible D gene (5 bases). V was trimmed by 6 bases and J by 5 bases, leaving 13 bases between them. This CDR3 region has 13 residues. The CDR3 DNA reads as TGTGCCAGCAGCACCGGGACCGAGTATGGCTACACCTTC. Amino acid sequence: CASSTGTEYGYTF.

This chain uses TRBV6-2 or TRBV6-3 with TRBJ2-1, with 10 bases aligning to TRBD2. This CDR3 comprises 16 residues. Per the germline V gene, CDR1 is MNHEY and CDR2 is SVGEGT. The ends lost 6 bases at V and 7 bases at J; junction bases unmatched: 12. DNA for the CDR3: TGTGCCAGCAGCTTTCGGGCAGCGGGAGGGCCAAATGAGCAGTTCTTC. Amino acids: CASSFRAAGGPNEQFF.

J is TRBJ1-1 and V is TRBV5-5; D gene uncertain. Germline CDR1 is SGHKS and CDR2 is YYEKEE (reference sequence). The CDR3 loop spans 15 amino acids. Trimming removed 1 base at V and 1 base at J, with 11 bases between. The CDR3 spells CASSLSLTANTEAFF. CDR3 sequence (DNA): TGTGCCAGCAGCTTGTCCCTTACAGCGAACACTGAAGCTTTCTTT.

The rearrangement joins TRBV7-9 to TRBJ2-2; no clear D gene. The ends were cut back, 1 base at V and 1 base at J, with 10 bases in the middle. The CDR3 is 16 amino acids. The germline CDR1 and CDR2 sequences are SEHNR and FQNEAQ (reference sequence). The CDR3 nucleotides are TGTGCCAGCAGCTTAGGCTACCAAGGGAACACCGGGGAGCTGTTTTTT. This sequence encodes CASSLGYQGNTGELFF.

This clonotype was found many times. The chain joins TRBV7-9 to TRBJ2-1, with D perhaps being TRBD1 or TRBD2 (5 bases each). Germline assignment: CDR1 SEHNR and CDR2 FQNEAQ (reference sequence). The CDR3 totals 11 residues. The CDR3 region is CAGVSDNEQFF. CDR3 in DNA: TGTGCGGGGGTGTCCGACAATGAGCAGTTCTTC.

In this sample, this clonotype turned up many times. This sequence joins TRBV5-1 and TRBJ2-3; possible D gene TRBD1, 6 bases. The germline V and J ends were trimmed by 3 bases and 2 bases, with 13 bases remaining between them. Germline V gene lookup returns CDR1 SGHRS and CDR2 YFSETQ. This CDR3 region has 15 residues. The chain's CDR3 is CASSSGTTVTDTQYF. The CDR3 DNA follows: TGCGCCAGCAGCTCTGGGACAACAGTCACAGATACGCAGTATTTT.

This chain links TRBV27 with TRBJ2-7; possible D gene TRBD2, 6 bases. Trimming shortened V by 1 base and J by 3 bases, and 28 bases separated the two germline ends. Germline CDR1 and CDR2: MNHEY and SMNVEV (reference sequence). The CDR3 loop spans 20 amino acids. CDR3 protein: CASSLLVVGRQRLEVYEQYF. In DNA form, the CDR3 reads TGTGCCAGCAGTTTATTGGTGGTCGGGCGACAAAGACTAGAGGTCTACGAGCAGTACTTC.

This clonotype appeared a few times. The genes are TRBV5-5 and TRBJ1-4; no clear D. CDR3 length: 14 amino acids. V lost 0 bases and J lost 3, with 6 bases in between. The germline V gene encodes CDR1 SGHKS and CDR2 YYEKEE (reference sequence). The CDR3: CASSLGAANEKLFF. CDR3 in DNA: TGTGCCAGCAGCTTGGGGGCGGCTAATGAAAAACTGTTTTTT. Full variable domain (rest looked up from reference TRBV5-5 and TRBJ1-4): DAGVTQSPTHLIKTRGQQVTLRCSPISGHKSVSWYQQVLGQGPQFIFQYYEKEERGRGNFPDRFSARQFPNYSSELNVNALLLGDSALYLCASSLGAANEKLFFGSGTQLSVL.

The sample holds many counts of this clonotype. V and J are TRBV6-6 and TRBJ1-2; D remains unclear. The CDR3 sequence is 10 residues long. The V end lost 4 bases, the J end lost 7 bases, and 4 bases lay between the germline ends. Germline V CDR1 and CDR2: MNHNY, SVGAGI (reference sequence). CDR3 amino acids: CASSSTGYTF. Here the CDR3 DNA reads TGTGCCAGCAGTTCGACTGGCTACACCTTC.

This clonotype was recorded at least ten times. CDR3: CASSLARRRADTQYF. CDR3 DNA: TGTGCCAGCAGCTTAGCTAGGAGAAGGGCAGATACGCAGTATTTT. The V call is TRBV7-7, the J call TRBJ2-3; no firm D call. Germline V CDR1 and CDR2: SSHAT, FNYEAQ (reference sequence). CDR3 length equals 15 residues. V dropped 0 bases and J dropped 4 bases, with 11 bases sitting between them.

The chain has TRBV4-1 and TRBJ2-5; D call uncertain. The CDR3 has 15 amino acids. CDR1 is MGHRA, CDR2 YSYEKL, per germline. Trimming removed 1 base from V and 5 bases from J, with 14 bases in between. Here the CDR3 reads CASSQGVEAWETQYF. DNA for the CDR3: TGCGCCAGCAGCCAAGGGGTAGAGGCCTGGGAGACCCAGTACTTC.

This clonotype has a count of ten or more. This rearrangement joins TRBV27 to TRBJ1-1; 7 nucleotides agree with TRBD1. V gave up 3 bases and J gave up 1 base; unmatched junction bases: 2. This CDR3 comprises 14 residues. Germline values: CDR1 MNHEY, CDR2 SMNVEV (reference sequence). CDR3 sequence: CASSFNRGNTEAFF. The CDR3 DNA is TGTGCCAGCAGTTTTAACAGGGGGAACACTGAAGCTTTCTTT.

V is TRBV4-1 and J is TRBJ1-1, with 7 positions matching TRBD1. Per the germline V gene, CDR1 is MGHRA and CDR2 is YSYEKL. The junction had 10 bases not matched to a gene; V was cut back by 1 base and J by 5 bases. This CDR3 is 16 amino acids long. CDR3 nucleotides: TGCGCCAGCAGCCAAGTTGCGACAGGGAAATTAACTGAAGCTTTCTTT. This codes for CASSQVATGKLTEAFF.

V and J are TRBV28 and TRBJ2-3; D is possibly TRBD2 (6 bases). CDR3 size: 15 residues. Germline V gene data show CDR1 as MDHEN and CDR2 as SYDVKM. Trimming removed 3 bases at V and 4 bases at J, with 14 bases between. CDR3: CASSLARWRADTQYF. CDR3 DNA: TGTGCCAGCAGTTTGGCTCGGTGGAGGGCAGATACGCAGTATTTT.

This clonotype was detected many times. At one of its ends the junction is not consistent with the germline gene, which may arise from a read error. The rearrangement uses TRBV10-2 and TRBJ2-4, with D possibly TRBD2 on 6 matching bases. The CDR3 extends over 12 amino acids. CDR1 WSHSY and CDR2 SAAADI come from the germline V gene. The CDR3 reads CASSESTRGRNF. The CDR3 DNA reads TGCGCCAGCAGTGAGTCGACGCGGGGTAGGAACTTC.

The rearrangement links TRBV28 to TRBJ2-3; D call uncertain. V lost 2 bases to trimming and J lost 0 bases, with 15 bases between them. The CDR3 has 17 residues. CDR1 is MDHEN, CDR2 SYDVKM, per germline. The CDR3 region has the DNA TGTGCCAGCAGTTTAACGAGGTCCTTGGGGAGCACAGATACGCAGTATTTT. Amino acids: CASSLTRSLGSTDTQYF.

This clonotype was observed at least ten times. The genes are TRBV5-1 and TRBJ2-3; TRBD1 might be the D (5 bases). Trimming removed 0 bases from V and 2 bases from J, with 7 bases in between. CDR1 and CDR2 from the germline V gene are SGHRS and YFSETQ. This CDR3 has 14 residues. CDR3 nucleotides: TGCGCCAGCAGCTTGGGACAGAACACAGATACGCAGTATTTT. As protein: CASSLGQNTDTQYF.

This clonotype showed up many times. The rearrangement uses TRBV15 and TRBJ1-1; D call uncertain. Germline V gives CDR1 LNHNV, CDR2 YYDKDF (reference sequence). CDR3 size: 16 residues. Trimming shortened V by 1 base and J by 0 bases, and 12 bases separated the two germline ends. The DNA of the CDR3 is TGTGCCACCAGCAGAGTCGTAGTGGTCATGAACACTGAAGCTTTCTTT. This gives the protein CATSRVVVVMNTEAFF.

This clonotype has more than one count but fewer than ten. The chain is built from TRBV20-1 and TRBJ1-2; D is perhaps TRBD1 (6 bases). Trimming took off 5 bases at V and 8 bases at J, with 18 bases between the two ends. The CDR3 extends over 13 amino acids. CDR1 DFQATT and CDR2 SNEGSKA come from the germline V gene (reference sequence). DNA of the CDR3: TGCAGTGCTCTACAGGGAGGCCGGGCGGGCTACACCTTC. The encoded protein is CSALQGGRAGYTF.

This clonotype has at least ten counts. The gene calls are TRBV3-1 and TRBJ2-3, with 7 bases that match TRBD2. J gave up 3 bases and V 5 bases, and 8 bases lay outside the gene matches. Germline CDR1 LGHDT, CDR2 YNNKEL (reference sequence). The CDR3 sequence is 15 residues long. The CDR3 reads CASSTGTTLTDTQYF. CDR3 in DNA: TGTGCCAGCAGCACCGGGACTACGTTGACAGATACGCAGTATTTT.

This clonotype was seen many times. The DNA for the CDR3 is TGTGCCAGCAGTGTGGACAGGCAAGAGACCCAGTACTTC. Its translation is CASSVDRQETQYF. The J gene is TRBJ2-5, the V gene TRBV2; 7 nucleotides agree with TRBD1. The germline gives CDR1 SNHLY, CDR2 FYNNEI. This CDR3 region has 13 residues. Unmatched junction bases numbered 1, after V lost 4 bases and J lost 2 bases.

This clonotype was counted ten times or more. The CDR3 coding sequence is TGCGCCAGCAGCCAAGCGGGACAGCATAATGAAAAACTGTTTTTT. Its translation is CASSQAGQHNEKLFF. The chain employs TRBV4-1 and TRBJ1-4; 7 nucleotides line up with TRBD1. This CDR3 spans 15 amino acids. The ends lost 1 base at V and 4 bases at J; junction bases unmatched: 3. Per the germline V gene, CDR1 is MGHRA and CDR2 is YSYEKL.

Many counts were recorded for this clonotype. As DNA, the CDR3 is TGTGCCACCAGTGATCCAAGAGCCGGGACACGCTACAATGAGCAGTTCTTC. This sequence encodes CATSDPRAGTRYNEQFF. The chain combines TRBV24-1 with TRBJ2-1; D may be TRBD1 (6 bases). The CDR3 runs 17 residues. In germline, CDR1 is KGHDR, CDR2 SFDVKD. The V gene lost 3 bases and the J gene lost 3 bases, with 17 bases spanning the gap.

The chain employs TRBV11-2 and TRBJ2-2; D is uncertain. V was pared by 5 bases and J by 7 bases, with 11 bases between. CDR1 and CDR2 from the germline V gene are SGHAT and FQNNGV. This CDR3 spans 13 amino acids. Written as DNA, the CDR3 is TGTGCCAGCAGCCTACTCCCCGTCGGGGAGCTGTTTTTT. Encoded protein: CASSLLPVGELFF.

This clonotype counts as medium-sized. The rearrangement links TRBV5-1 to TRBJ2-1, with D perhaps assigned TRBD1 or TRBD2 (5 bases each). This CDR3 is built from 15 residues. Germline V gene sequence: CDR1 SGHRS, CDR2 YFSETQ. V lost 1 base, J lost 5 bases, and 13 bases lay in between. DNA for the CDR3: TGCGCCAGCAGCTTGCCGGGGACGGTCCACAATGAGCAGTTCTTC. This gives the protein CASSLPGTVHNEQFF. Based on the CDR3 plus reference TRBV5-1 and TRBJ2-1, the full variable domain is KAGVTQTPRYLIKTRGQQVTLSCSPISGHRSVSWYQQTPGQGLQFLFEYFSETQRNKGNFPGRFSGRQFSNSRSEMNVSTLELGDSALYLCASSLPGTVHNEQFFGPGTRLTVL.

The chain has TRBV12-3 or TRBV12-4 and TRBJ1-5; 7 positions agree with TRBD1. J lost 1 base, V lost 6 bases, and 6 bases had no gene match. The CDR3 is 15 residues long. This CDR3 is CASSSGQTSNQPQHF. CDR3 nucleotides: TGTGCCAGCAGCTCGGGACAGACCAGCAATCAGCCCCAGCATTTT.

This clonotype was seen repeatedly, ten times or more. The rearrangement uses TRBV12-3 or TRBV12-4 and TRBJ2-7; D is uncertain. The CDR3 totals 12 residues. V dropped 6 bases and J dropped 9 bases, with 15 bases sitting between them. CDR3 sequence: CASSPESQVQYF. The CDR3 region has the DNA TGTGCCAGCAGCCCCGAGTCGCAGGTGCAGTACTTC.

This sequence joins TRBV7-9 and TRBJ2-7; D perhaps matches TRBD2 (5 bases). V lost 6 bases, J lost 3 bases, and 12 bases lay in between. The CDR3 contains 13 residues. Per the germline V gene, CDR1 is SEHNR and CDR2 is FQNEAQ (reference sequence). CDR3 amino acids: CASRTGWVYEQYF. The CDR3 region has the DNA TGTGCCAGCAGAACGGGGTGGGTCTACGAGCAGTACTTC.

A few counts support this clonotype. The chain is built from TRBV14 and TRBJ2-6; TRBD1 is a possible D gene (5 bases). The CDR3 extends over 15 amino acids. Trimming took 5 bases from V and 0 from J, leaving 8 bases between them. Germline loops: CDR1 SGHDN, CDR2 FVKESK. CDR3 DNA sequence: TGTGCCAGCAGCACGGACAACTCTGGGGCCAACGTCCTGACTTTC. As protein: CASSTDNSGANVLTF.

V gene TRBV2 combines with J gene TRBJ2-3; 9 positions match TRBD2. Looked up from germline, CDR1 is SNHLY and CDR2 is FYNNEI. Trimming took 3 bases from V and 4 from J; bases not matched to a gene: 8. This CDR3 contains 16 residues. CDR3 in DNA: TGTGCCAGCAGTGATCCTTCCGGGACTAGCCCAGATACGCAGTATTTT. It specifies CASSDPSGTSPDTQYF.